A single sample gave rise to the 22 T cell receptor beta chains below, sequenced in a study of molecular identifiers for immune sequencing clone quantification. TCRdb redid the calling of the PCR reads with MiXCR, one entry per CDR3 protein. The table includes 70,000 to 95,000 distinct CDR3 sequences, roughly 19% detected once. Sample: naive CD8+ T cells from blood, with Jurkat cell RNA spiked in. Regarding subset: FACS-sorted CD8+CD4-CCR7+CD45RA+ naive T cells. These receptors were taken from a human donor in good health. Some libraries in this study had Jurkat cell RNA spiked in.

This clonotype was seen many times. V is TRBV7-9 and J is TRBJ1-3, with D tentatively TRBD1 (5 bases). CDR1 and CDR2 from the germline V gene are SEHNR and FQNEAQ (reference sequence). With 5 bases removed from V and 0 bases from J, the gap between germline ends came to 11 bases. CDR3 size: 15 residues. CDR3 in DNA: TGTGCCAGCAGCCCAACGAGGGGCTCTGGAAACACCATATATTTT. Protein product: CASSPTRGSGNTIYF.

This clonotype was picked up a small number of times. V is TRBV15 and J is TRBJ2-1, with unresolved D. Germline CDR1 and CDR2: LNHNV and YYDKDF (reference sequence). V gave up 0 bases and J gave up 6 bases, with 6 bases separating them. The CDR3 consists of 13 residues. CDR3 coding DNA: TGTGCCACCAGCAGAGAGAGGATCAATGAGCAGTTCTTC. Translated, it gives CATSRERINEQFF.

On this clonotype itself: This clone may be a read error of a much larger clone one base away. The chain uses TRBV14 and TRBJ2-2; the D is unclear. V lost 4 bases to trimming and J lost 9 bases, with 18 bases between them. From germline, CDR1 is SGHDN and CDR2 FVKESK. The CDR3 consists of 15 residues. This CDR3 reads CASSPSLGLARELFF. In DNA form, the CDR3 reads TGTGCCAGCAGCCCATCTTTGGGTCTCGCCAGGGAGCTGTTTTTT. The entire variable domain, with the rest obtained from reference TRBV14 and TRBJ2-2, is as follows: EAGVTQFPSHSVIEKGQTVTLRCDPISGHDNLYWYRRVMGKEIKFLLHFVKESKQDESGMPNNRFLAERTGGTYSTLKVQPAELEDSGVYFCASSPSLGLARELFFGEGSRLTVL.

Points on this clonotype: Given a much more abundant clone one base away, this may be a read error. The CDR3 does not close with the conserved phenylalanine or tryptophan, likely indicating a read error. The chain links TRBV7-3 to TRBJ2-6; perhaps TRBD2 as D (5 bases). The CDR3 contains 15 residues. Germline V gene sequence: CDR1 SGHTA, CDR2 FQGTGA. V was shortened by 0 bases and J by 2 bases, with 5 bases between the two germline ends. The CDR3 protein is CASSLTRAGANVLTL. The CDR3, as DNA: TGTGCCAGCAGCTTAACGAGGGCTGGGGCCAACGTCCTGACTCTC.

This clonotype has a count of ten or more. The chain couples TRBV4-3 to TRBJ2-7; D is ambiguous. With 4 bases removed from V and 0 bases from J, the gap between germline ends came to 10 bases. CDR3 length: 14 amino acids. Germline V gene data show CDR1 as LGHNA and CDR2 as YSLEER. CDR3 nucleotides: TGCGCCAGCAGCCCAGCAGGTAGCTCCTACGAGCAGTACTTC. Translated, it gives CASSPAGSSYEQYF.

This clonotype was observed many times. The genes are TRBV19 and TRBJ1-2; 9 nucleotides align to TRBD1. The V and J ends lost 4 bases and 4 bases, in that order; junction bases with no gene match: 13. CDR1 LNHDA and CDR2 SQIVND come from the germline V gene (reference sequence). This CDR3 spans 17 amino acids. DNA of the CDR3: TGTGCCAGTAGTAACCGGGACAGGGTAGATTTCGGCTATGGCTACACCTTC. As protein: CASSNRDRVDFGYGYTF.

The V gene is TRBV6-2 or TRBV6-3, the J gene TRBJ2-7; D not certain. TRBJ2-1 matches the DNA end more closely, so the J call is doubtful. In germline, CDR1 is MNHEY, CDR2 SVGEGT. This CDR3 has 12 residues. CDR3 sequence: CASSYSAYEQFF. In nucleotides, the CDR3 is TGTGCCAGCAGTTATTCCGCGTACGAGCAGTTCTTC.

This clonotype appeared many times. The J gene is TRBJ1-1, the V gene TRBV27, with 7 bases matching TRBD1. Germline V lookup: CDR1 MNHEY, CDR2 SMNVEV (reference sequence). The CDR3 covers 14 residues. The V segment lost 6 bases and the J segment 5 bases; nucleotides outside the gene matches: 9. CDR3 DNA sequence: TGTGCCAGCAGGTTAGCCCAGGGGGGGACTGAAGCTTTCTTT. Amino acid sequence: CASRLAQGGTEAFF.

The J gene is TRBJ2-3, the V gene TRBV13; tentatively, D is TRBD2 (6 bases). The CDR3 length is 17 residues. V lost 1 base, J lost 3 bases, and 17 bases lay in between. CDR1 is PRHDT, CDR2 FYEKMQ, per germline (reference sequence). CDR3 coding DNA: TGTGCCAGCAGCTTAGCGACGGAGGGTACTAAGACAGATACGCAGTATTTT. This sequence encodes CASSLATEGTKTDTQYF.

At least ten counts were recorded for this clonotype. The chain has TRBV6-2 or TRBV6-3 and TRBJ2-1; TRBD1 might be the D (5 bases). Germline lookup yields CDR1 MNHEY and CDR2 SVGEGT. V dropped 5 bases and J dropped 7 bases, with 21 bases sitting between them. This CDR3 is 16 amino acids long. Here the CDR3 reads CASSLGKSWGGNEQFF. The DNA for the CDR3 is TGTGCCAGCAGTCTGGGCAAATCCTGGGGCGGAAATGAGCAGTTCTTC.

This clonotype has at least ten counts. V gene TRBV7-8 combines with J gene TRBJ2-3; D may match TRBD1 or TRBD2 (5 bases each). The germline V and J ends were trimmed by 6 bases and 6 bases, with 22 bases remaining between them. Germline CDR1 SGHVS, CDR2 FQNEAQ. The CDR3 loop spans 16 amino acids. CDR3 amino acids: CASSSPPPGAGDTQYF. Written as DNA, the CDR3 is TGTGCCAGCAGTTCCCCCCCCCCCGGGGCCGGGGATACGCAGTATTTT.

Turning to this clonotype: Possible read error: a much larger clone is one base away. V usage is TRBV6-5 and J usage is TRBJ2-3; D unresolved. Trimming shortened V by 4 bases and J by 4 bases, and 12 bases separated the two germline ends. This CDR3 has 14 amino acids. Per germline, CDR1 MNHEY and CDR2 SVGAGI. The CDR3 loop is CASSCSRMPDTQYF. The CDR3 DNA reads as TGTGCCAGCAGTTGCTCGAGGATGCCAGATACGCAGTATTTT.

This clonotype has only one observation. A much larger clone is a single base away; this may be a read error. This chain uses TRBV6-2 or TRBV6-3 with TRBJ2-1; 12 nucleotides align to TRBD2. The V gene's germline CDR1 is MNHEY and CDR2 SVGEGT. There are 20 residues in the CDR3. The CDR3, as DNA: TGTGCCAGCAGTCTGGGGACTAGCGGGCGGAGGGGGTCCCTCTACAATGAGCAGTCCTTC. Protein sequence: CASSLGTSGRRGSLYNEQSF.

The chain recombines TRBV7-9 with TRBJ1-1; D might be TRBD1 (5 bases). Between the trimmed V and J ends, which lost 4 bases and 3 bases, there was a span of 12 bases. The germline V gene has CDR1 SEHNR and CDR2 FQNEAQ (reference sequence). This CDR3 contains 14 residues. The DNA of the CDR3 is TGTGCCAGCAGCTCGTCGCAGGGATACACTGAAGCTTTCTTT. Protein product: CASSSSQGYTEAFF.

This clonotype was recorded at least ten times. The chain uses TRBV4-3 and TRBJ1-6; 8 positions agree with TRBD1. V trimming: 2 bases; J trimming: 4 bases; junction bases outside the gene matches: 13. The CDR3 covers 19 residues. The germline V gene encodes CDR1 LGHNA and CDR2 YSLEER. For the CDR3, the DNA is TGCGCCAGCAGCCAACTCCCCCAACGTCAGGGGGCGTATAATTCACCCCTCCACTTT. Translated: CASSQLPQRQGAYNSPLHF.

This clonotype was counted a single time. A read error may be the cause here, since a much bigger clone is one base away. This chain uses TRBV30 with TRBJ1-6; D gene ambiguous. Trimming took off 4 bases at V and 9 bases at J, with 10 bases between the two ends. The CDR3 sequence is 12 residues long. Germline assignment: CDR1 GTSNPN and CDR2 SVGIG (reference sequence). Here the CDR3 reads CAWTNWGSPLHF. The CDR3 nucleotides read TGTGCCTGGACAAACTGGGGTTCACCCCTCCACTTT.

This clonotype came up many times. In DNA, the CDR3 is TGTGCCATGCCAGGGCAGGGGCGGAGGGATGAGCAGTTCTTC. It yields the protein CAMPGQGRRDEQFF. The chain carries TRBV2 and TRBJ2-1; D is tentatively TRBD1 or TRBD2 (6 bases each). CDR1 is SNHLY, CDR2 FYNNEI, per germline. This CDR3 is 14 amino acids long. V gave up 10 bases and J gave up 8 bases, with 21 bases separating them.

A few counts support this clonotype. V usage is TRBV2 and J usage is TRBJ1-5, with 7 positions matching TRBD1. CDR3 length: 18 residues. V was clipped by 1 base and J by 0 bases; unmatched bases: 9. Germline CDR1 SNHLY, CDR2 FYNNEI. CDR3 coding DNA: TGTGCCAGCAGTGAAGACAGGGGAAAGGGCATTAGCAATCAGCCCCAGCATTTT. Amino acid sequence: CASSEDRGKGISNQPQHF.

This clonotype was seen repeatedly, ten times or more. The chain's CDR3 is CATSTGPGYEQYF. In DNA, the CDR3 is TGTGCCACCTCCACCGGCCCAGGATACGAGCAGTACTTC. The genes are TRBV24-1 and TRBJ2-7; D is undetermined. V was cut by 9 bases and J by 4 bases, with 15 bases left in between. CDR1 KGHDR and CDR2 SFDVKD come from the germline V gene. The CDR3 extends over 13 amino acids.

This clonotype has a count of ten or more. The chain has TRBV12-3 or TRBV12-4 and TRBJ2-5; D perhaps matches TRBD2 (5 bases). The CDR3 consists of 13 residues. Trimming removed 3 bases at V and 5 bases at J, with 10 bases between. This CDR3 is CASSFGVGETQYF. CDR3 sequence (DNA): TGTGCCAGCAGTTTCGGGGTCGGGGAGACCCAGTACTTC.

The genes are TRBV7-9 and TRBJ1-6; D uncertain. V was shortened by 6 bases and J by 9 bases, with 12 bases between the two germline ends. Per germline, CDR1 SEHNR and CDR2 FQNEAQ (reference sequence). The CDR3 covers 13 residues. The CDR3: CASSLEPGSPLHF. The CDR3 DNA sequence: TGTGCCAGCAGTCTCGAACCTGGTTCACCCCTCCACTTT.

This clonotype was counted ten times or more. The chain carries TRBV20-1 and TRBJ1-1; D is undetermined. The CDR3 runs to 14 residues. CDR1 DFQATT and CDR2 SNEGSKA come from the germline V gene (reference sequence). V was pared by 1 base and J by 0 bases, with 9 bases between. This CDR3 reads CSARVMGMNTEAFF. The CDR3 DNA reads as TGCAGTGCTAGAGTGATGGGGATGAACACTGAAGCTTTCTTT.